This TCR beta chain was captured in a study of stem cell transplantation in POMP-related autoinflammatory disease (dated by TCRdb to about 2021). For the study in its entirety: The study hypothesized that defective thymoproteasomes impair MHC class I-dependent CD8+ T-cell differentiation and positive selection, skewing the TRB repertoire. Prior to transplant, the patients had skewing toward CD4+ naive T cells, low CD8+ T-cell proportions, and reduced T-cell cytokine secretion. High-throughput TRB sequencing assessed how POMP deficiency affects T-cell receptor beta repertoire diversity and CDR3 characteristics.

A remark on this clone: What antigen it recognizes has not been identified. Base qualities were left out, and no much larger clone turns up one base away.

The sample's time point label is to be understood as: before hematopoietic stem cell transplant. PRAID featured prominent immunodeficiency alongside autoinflammation. T-cell subsets (conventional T cells, CD8+ T cells, regulatory T cells, T follicular helper cells) were sorted before TRB sequencing. The library was made by the immunoSEQ multiplex PCR assay. The paper's processing steps were these. Shannon entropy, which takes clonal size distribution into account, was used to quantify repertoire diversity. Clonotype distribution inequality was measured with the Gini-Simpson index (Simpson_1-D). This is the immuneACCESS table as TCRdb keeps it, with only in-frame sequences that have V and J called. A part of the clones is gone; compared with another copy, unresolved V genes explain less than half, and the rest is unexplained. That table is the source of V, J and clone size, and D and trimming were worked out from the DNA. This sample lists about 26,000 clones; 75% to 85% were detected once. Around 2.6% of the sample is held by the ten biggest clonotypes.

The germline V gene sets CDR1 to SGHRS and CDR2 to YFSETQ. Inclusive of the bounding cysteine and phenylalanine, the CDR3 is 15 residues long. Of the read, only the CDR3 DNA is kept; its 45 bases are in frame from base 1. Compared with germline, V lacks 4 bases and J lacks 2 bases; bases without a gene match: 6. Here is what the overall study found, with its caveats: PRAID patients showed a restricted number of unique TRB V-J gene pairings. PRAID patients trended toward lower TRB diversity and higher clonality across all analyzed T-cell subsets. In PRAID patients, the trend toward lower diversity and increased clonality reached statistical significance only for regulatory T cells.

This sequence uses TRBV5-1 and TRBJ2-5; 9 bases in the junction line up with TRBD2. Material: CD4+ T cells from PBMCs, obtained before stem cell transplantation. The TCR sequence derives from a human donor with POMP-related autoinflammation and immune dysregulation (PRAID). For the CDR3, the sequence is CASSAAGGPQETQYF. The base sequence is TGCGCCAGCAGCGCAGCGGGAGGACCTCAAGAGACCCAGTACTTC.